The sequence of this T cell receptor (beta chain) was determined in a study of blood T cell repertoires in COVID-19. Only in-frame clones appear in the TCRdb table, and some are missing; sequencing was by immunoSEQ multiplex PCR. Of fewer than 250,000 clones listed, 83% are singletons. Trimming left V 5 bases short and J 5 bases short, with 15 bases between. The germline V gene has CDR1 SGHTA and CDR2 FQGTGA. This CDR3 is built from 14 residues. Sequenced sample: PBMCs or T cells enriched from blood (not recorded which). The chain employs TRBV7-3 and TRBJ2-5; D is possibly TRBD2 (6 bases). This TCR derives from a woman aged 40 to 50 who had been exposed to COVID-19. The CDR3: CASSPQGGQETQYF. The CDR3 nucleotides read TGTGCCAGCAGCCCCCAGGGAGGCCAGGAGACCCAGTACTTC.